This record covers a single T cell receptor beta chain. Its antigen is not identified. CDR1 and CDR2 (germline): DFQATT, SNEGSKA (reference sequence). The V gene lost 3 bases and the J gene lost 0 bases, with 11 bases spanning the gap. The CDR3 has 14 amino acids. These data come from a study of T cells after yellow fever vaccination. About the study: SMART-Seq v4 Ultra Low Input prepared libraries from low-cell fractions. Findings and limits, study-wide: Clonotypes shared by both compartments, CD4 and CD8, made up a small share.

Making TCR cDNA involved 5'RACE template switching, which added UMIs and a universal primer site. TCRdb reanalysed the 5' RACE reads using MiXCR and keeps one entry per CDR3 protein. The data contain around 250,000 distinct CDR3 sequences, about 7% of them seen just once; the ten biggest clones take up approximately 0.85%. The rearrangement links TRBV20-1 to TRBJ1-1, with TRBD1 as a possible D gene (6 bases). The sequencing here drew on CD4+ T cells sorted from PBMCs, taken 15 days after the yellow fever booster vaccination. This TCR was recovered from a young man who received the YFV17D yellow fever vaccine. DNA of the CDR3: TGCAGTGCTAGGGCCGACAGGCTGAACACTGAAGCTTTCTTT. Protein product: CSARADRLNTEAFF.